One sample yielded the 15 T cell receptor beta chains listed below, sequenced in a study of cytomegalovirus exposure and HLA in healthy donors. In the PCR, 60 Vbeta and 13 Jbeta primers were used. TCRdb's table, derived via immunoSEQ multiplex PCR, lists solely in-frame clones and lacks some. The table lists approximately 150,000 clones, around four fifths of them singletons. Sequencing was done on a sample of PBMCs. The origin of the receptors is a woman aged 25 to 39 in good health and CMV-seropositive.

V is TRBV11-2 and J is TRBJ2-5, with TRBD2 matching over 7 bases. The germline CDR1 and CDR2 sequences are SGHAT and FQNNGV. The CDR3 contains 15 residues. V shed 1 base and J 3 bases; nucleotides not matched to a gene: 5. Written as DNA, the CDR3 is TGTGCCAGCAGCTTAGGAGCGGGGCCCGAAGAGACCCAGTACTTC. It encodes CASSLGAGPEETQYF.

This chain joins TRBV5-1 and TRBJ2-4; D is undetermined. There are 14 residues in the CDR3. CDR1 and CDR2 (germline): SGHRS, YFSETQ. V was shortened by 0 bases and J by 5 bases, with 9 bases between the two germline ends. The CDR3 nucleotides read TGCGCCAGCAGCTTGGCTCGGTCGGAAAACATTCAGTACTTC. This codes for CASSLARSENIQYF. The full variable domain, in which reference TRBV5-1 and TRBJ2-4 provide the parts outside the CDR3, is KAGVTQTPRYLIKTRGQQVTLSCSPISGHRSVSWYQQTPGQGLQFLFEYFSETQRNKGNFPGRFSGRQFSNSRSEMNVSTLELGDSALYLCASSLARSENIQYFGAGTRLSVL.

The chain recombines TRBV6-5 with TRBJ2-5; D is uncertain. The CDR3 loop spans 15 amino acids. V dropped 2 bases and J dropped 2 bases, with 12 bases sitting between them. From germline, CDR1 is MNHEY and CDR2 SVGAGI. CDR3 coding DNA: TGTGCCAGCAGTTACAGTGCGGCGACTCAAGAGACCCAGTACTTC. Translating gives CASSYSAATQETQYF.

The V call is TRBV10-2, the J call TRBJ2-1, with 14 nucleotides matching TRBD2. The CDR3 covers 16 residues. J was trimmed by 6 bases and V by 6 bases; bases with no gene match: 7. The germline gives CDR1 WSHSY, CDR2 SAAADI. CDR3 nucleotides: TGCGCCAGCAGCCCACGGACTAGCGGGAGGTTCAATGAGCAGTTCTTC. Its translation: CASSPRTSGRFNEQFF.

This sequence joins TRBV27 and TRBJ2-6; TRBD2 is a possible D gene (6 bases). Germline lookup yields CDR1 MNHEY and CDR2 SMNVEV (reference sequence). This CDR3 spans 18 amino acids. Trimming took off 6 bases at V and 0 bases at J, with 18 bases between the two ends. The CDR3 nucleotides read TGTGCCAGCAGCCTAACGGGAGAGGGGCACTCTGGGGCCAACGTCCTGACTTTC. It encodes CASSLTGEGHSGANVLTF.

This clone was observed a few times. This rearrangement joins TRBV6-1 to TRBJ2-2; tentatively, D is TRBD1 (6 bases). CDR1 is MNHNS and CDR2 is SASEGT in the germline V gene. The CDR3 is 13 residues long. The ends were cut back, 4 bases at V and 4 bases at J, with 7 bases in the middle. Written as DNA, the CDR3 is TGTGCCAGCAGTGGACAGGTCACCGGGGAGCTGTTTTTT. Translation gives CASSGQVTGELFF.

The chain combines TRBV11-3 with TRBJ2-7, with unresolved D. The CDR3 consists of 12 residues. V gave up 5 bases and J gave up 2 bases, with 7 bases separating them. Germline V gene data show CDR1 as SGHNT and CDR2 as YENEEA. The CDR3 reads CASSTVTYEQYF. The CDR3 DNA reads TGTGCCAGCAGCACGGTTACCTACGAGCAGTACTTC. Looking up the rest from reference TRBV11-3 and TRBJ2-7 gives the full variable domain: EAGVVQSPRYKIIEKKQPVAFWCNPISGHNTLYWYLQNLGQGPELLIRYENEEAVDDSQLPKDRFSAERLKGVDSTLKIQPAELGDSAVYLCASSTVTYEQYFGPGTRLTVT.

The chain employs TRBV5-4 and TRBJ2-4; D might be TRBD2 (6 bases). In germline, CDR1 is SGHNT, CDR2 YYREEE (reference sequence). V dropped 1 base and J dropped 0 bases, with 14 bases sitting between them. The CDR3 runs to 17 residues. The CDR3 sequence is CASSLLGDSGAKNIQYF. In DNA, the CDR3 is TGTGCCAGCAGCTTGCTGGGGGACTCAGGAGCCAAAAACATTCAGTACTTC.

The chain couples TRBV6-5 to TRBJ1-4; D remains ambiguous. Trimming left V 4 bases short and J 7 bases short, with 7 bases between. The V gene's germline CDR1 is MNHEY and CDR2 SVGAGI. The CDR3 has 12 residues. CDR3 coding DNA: TGTGCCAGCAGTTCTTTTAGTGAAAAACTGTTTTTT. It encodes CASSSFSEKLFF.

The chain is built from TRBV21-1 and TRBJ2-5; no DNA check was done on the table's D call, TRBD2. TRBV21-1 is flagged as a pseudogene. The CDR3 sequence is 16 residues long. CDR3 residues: CASPYQTSGRAETQYF. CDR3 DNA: TGTGCCAGCCCTTATCAGACTAGCGGGAGAGCGGAGACCCAGTACTTC.

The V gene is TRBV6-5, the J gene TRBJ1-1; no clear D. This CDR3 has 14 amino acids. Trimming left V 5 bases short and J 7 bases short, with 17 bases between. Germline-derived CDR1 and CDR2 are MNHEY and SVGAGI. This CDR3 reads CASSPFREGDEAFF. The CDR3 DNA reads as TGTGCCAGCAGTCCCTTCCGGGAGGGAGATGAAGCTTTCTTT.

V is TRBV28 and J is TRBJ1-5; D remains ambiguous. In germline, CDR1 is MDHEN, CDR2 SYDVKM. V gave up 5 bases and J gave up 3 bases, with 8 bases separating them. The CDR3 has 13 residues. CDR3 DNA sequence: TGTGCCAGCAGTGGAGGTAACAATCAGCCCCAGCATTTT. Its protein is CASSGGNNQPQHF.

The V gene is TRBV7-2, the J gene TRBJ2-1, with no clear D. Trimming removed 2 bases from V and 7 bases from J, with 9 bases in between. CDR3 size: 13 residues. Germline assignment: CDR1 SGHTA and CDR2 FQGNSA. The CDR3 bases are TGTGCCAGCAGCTTATATTCGGGTAATGAGCAGTTCTTC. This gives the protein CASSLYSGNEQFF.

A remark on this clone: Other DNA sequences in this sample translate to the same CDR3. DNA for the CDR3: TGTGCCAGCAGTTCCGGTGGTAATCAGCCCCAGCATTTT. Translating it yields CASSSGGNQPQHF. The chain has TRBV28 and TRBJ1-5; no clear D. From germline, CDR1 is MDHEN and CDR2 SYDVKM. Trimming left V 4 bases short and J 4 bases short, with 8 bases between. This CDR3 has 13 amino acids.

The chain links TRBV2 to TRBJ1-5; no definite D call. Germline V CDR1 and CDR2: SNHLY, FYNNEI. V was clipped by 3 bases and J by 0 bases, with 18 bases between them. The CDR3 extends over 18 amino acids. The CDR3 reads CASSDPQSELYSNQPQHF. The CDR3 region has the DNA TGTGCCAGCAGTGACCCCCAATCCGAACTATATAGCAATCAGCCCCAGCATTTT.